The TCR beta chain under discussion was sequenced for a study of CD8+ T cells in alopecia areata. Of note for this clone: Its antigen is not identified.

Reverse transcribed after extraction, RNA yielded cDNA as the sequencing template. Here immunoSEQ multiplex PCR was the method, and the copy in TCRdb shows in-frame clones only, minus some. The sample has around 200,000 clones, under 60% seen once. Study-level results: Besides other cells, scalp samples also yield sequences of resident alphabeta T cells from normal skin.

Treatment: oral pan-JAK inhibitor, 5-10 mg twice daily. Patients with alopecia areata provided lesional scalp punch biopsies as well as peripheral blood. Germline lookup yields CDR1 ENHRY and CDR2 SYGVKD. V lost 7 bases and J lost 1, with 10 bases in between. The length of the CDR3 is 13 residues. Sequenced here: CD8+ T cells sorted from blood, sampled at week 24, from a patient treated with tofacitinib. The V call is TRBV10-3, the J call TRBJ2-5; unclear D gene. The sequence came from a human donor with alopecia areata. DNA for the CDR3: TGTGCCATCAACCGAGACCTCCAAGAGACCCAGTACTTC. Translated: CAINRDLQETQYF.